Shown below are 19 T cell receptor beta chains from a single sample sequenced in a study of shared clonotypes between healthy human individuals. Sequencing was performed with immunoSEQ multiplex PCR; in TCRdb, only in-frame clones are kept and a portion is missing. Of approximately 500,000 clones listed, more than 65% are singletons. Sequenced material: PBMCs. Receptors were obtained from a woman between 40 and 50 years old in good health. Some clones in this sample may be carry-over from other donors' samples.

In DNA form, the CDR3 reads TGTGCCAGCAGTTATGACAAGCGTCCGAGCTACGAGCAGTACTTC. Translating gives CASSYDKRPSYEQYF. The chain joins TRBV6-5 to TRBJ2-7; D remains unclear. V lost 3 bases, J lost 3 bases, and 15 bases lay in between. The CDR3 has 15 residues. Germline lookup yields CDR1 MNHEY and CDR2 SVGAGI.

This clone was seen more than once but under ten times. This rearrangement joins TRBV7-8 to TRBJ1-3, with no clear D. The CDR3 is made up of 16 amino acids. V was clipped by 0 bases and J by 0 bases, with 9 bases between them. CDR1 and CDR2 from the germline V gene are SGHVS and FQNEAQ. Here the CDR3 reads CASSLAGTYSGNTIYF. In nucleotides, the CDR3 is TGTGCCAGCAGCTTAGCTGGCACATACTCTGGAAACACCATATATTTT.

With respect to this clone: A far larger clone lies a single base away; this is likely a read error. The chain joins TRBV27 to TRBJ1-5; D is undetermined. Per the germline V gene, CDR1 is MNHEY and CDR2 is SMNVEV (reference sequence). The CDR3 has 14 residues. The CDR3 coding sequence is TGTGCCAGCGGTTTCGGTCATACCAATCAGCCCCAGCATTTT. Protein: CASGFGHTNQPQHF.

CDR3 loop: CASSPRQGATYGYTF. CDR3 nucleotide sequence: TGTGCCAGCTCACCAAGACAGGGGGCAACCTATGGCTACACCTTC. The rearrangement uses TRBV18 and TRBJ1-2, with 10 bases fitting TRBD1. V shed 2 bases, J shed 4 bases, and the junction held 4 bases outside the gene matches. Germline V gene lookup returns CDR1 KGHSH and CDR2 LQKENI. The CDR3 covers 15 residues.

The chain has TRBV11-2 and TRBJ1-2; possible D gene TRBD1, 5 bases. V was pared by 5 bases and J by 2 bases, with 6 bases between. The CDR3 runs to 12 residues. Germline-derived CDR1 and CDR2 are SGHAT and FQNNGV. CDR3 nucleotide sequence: TGTGCCAGCAGCCAGGGCAACTATGGCTACACCTTC. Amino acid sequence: CASSQGNYGYTF.

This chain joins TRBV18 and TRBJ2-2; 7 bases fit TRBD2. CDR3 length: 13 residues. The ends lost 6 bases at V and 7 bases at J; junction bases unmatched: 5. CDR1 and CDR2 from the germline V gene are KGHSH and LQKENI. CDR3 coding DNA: TGTGCCAGCTCGGACCGGGAGGACGGGGAGCTGTTTTTT. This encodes CASSDREDGELFF.

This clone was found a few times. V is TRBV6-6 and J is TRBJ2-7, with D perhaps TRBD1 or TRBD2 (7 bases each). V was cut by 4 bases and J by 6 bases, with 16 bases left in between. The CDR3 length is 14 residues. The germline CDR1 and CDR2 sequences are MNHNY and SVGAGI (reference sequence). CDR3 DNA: TGTGCCAGCAGTTTTTATCAGGGGGGGGTCGAGCAGTACTTC. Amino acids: CASSFYQGGVEQYF.

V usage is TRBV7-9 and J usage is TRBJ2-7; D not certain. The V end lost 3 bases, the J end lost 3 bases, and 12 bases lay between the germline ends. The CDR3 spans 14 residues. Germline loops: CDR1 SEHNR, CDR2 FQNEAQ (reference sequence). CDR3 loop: CASSFGRFFYEQYF. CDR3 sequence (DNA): TGTGCCAGCAGCTTCGGTAGATTCTTCTACGAGCAGTACTTC.

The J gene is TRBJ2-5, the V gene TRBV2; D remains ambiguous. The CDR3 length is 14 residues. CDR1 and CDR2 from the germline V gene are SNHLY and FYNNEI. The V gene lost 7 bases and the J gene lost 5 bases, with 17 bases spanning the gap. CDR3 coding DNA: TGTGCCAGCAACCAACCTGGTTCATCGGAGACCCAGTACTTC. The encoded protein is CASNQPGSSETQYF. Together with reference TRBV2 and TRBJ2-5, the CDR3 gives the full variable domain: EPEVTQTPSHQVTQMGQEVILRCVPISNHLYFYWYRQILGQKVEFLVSFYNNEISEKSEIFDDQFSVERPDGSNFTLKIRSTKLEDSAMYFCASNQPGSSETQYFGPGTRLLVL.

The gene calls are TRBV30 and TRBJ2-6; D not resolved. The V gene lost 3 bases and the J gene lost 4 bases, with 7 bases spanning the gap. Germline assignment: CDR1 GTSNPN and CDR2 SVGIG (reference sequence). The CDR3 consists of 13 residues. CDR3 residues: CAWRGSGANVLTF. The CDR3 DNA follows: TGTGCCTGGAGGGGATCGGGGGCCAACGTCCTGACTTTC. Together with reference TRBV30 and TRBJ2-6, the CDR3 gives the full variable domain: SQTIHQWPATLVQPVGSPLSLECTVEGTSNPNLYWYRQAAGRGLQLLFYSVGIGQISSEVPQNLSASRPQDRQFILSSKKLLLSDSGFYLCAWRGSGANVLTFGAGSRLTVL.

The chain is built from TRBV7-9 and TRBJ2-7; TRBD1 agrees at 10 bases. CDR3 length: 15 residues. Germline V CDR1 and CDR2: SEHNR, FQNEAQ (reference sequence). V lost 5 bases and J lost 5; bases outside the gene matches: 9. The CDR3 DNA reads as TGTGCCAGCAGCGCTCCGGGACAGGGGAACCACGAGCAGTACTTC. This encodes CASSAPGQGNHEQYF.

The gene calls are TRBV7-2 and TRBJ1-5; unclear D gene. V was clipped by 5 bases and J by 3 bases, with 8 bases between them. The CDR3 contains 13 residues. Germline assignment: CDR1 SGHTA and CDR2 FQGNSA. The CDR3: CASSRQDNQPQHF. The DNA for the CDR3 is TGTGCCAGCAGCCGGCAGGACAATCAGCCCCAGCATTTT. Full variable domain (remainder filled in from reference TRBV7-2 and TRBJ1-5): GAGVSQSPSNKVTEKGKDVELRCDPISGHTALYWYRQSLGQGLEFLIYFQGNSAPDKSGLPSDRFSAERTGGSVSTLTIQRTQQEDSAVYLCASSRQDNQPQHFGDGTRLSIL.

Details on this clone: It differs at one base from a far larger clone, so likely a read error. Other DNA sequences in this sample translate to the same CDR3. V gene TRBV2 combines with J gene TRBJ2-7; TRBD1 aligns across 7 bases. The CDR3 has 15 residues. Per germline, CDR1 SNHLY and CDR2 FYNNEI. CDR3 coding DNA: TGTGCCAGCAGTGAAGGTGGGACAGCCTCCTATGAGCAGTACTTC. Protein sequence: CASSEGGTASYEQYF.

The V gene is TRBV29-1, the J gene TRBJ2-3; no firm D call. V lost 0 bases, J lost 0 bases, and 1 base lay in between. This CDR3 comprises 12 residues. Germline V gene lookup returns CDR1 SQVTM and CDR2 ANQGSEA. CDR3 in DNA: TGCAGCGTTGAAGAAAGCACAGATACGCAGTATTTT. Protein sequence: CSVEESTDTQYF.

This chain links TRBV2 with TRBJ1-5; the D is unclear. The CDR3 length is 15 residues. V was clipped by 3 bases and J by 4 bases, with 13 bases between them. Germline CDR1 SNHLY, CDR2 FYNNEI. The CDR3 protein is CASSEGWTGNQPQHF. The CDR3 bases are TGTGCCAGCAGTGAGGGTTGGACGGGAAATCAGCCCCAGCATTTT.

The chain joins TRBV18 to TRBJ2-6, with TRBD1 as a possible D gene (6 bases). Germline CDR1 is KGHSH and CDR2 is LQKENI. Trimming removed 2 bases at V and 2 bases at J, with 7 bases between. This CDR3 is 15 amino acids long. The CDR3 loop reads CASSPGGAGANVLTF. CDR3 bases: TGTGCCAGCTCACCAGGGGGCGCTGGGGCCAACGTCCTGACTTTC.

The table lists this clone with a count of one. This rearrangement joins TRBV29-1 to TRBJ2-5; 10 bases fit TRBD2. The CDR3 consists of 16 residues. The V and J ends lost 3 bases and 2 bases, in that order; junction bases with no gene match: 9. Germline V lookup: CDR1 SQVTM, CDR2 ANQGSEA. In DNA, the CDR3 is TGCAGCGTTGATGGACTAGCGGATAGAATACAAGAGACCCAGTACTTC. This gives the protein CSVDGLADRIQETQYF.

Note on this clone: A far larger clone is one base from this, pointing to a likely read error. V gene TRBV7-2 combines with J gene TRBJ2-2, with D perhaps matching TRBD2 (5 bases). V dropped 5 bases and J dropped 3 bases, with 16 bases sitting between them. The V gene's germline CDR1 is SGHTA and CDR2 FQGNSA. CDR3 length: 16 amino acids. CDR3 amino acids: CASSHWVLGYTGELFF. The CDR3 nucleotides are TGTGCCAGCAGCCACTGGGTACTAGGGTACACCGGGGAGCTGTTTTTT.

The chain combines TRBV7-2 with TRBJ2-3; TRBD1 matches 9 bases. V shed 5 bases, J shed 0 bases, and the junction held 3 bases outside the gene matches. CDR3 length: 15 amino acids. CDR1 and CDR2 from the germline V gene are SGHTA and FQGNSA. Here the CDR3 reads CASSQGQGSTDTQYF. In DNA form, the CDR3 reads TGTGCCAGCAGCCAAGGACAGGGGAGCACAGATACGCAGTATTTT.